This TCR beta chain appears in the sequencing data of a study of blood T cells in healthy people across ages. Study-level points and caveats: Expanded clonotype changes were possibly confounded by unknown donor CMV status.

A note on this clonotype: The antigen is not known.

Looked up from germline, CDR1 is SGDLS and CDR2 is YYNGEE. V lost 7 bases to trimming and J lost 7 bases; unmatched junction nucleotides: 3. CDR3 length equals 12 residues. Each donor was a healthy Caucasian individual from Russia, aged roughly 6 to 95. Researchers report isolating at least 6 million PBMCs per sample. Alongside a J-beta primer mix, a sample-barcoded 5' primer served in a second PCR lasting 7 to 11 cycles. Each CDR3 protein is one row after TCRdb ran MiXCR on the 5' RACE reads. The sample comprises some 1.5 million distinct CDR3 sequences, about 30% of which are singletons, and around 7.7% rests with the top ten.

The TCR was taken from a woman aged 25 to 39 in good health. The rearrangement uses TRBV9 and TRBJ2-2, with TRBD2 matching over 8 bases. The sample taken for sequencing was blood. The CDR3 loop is CASGGRLGELFF. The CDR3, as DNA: TGTGCCAGCGGCGGGAGGCTCGGGGAGCTGTTTTTT.